Presented here are 5 T cell receptor beta chains from one specimen sequenced in a study of T-cell memory formation after mild COVID-19. TCRdb ran MiXCR on the 5' RACE reads and lists one entry per CDR3 protein. Of 410,000 or so distinct CDR3 sequences detected, 23% appear once; the ten largest clones hold over 10%. What was sequenced was PBMCs or a T cell subset sorted from them (not recorded which). These receptors originate from an adult woman who had mild COVID-19 (a few samples of this study predate the infection). Cell type and time point are not known.

This chain joins TRBV3-1 and TRBJ2-7; perhaps TRBD1 as D (5 bases). Between the trimmed V and J ends, which lost 0 bases and 5 bases, there was a span of 8 bases. The CDR3 loop spans 13 amino acids. From germline, CDR1 is LGHDT and CDR2 YNNKEL (reference sequence). CDR3 in DNA: TGTGCCAGCAGCCAAGACAGGGTTCACGAGCAGTACTTC. Its translation is CASSQDRVHEQYF.

In its sample, this clonotype was seen a few times. The chain uses TRBV2 and TRBJ1-2, with D hard to call. The CDR3 has 14 amino acids. V was pared by 10 bases and J by 3 bases, with 18 bases between. Germline CDR1 SNHLY, CDR2 FYNNEI. The DNA of the CDR3 is TGTGCCACCGAACGTGACACGGTAGACTATGGCTACACCTTC. Encoded protein: CATERDTVDYGYTF.

The V call is TRBV3-1, the J call TRBJ2-7; either TRBD1 or TRBD2 may supply D (6 bases each). The germline V gene has CDR1 LGHDT and CDR2 YNNKEL (reference sequence). V shed 1 base and J shed 7 bases, with 14 bases lying between them. The CDR3 length is 14 residues. This chain's CDR3 is CASSQARGLGEQYF. DNA for the CDR3: TGTGCCAGCAGCCAAGCTCGGGGGCTGGGGGAGCAGTACTTC.

This chain links TRBV12-3 or TRBV12-4 with TRBJ1-2; 7 bases are a match to TRBD1. The CDR3 length is 13 residues. Trimming at V came to 6 bases and at J to 8 bases, leaving 9 bases not matched to a gene. DNA of the CDR3: TGTGCCAGCAGGCGAACAGGGGCAGGCGGCTACACCTTC. The encoded protein is CASRRTGAGGYTF.

The rearrangement joins TRBV3-1 to TRBJ1-1; tentatively, D is TRBD1 (6 bases). Germline CDR1 is LGHDT and CDR2 is YNNKEL (reference sequence). This CDR3 spans 15 amino acids. The germline V and J ends were trimmed by 3 bases and 4 bases, with 15 bases remaining between them. This CDR3 reads CASSQAGGGGTEAFF. The DNA of the CDR3 is TGTGCCAGCAGCCAGGCGGGAGGGGGTGGCACTGAAGCTTTCTTT.